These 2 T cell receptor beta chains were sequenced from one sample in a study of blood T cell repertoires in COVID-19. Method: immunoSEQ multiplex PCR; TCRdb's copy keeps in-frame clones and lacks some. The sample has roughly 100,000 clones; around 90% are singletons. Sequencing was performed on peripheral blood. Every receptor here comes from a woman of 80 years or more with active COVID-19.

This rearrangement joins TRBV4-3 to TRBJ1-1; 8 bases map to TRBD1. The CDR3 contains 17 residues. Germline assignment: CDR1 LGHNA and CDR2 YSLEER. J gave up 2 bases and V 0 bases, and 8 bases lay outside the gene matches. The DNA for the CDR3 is TGCGCCAGCAGCCAAGATCGGTGGCAGGGGGCAAACACTGAAGCTTTCTTT. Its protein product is CASSQDRWQGANTEAFF.

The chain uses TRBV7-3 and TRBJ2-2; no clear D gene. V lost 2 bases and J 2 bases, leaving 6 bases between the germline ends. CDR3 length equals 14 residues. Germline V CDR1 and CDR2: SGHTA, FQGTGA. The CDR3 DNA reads TGTGCCAGCAGCTTAGGGCGCAACACCGGGGAGCTGTTTTTT. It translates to CASSLGRNTGELFF. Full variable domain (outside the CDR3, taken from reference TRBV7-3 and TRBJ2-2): GAGVSQTPSNKVTEKGKYVELRCDPISGHTALYWYRQSLGQGPEFLIYFQGTGAADDSGLPNDRFFAVRPEGSVSTLKIQRTERGDSAVYLCASSLGRNTGELFFGEGSRLTVL.